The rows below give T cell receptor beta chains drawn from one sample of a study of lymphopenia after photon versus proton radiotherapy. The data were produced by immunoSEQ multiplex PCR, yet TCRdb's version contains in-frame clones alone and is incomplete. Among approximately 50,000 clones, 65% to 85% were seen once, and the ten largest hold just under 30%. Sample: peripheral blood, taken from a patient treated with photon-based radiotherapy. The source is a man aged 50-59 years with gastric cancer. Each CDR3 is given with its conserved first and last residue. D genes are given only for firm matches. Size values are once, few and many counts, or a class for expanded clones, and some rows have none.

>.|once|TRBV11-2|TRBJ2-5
TGTGCCAGCAGCTTAGGGGAGACCCAGTACTTC
CASSLGETQYF
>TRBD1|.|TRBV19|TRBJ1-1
TGTGCCAGTAGTCTACAGGGGGGGAACACTGAAGCTTTCTTT
CASSLQGGNTEAFF
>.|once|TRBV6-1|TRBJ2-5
TGTGCCAGCAGTGGACATAAGGGAGAGACCCAGTACTTC
CASSGHKGETQYF
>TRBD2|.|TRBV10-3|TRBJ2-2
TGTGCCATCAGTGAGCCTCCCGGGACTAGCGGGAGGGCCGGAACCGGGGAGCTGTTTTTT
CAISEPPGTSGRAGTGELFF
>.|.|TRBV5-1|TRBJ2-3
TGCGCCAGCAGCTTGGATAGCGAAGCGACAGATACGCAGTATTTT
CASSLDSEATDTQYF
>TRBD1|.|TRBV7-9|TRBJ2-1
TGTGCCAGCAGCTTGCACAGGGGCAGGAATGAGCAGTTCTTC
CASSLHRGRNEQFF
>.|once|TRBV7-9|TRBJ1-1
TGTGCCAGCAGCTTAGAATCTCTACGGATGAACACTGAAGCTTTCTTT
CASSLESLRMNTEAFF
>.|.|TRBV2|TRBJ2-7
TGTGCCAGTGACAGGTACTCCTACGAGCAGTACTTC
CASDRYSYEQYF
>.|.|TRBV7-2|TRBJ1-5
TGTGCCAGCAGCTTAGCGTTAGGGGTGGGATATAGCGGCAATCAGCCCCAGCATTTT
CASSLALGVGYSGNQPQHF
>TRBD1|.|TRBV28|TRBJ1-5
TGTGCCAGCAGGACGGGACAGGGGATGGATCAGCCCCAGCATTTT
CASRTGQGMDQPQHF
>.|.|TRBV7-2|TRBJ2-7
TGTGCCAGCAGCTCCCTGAGGAGCGAGCAGTACTTC
CASSSLRSEQYF
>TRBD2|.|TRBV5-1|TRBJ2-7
TGCGCCAGCAACCCAAGCCCGGGAGGCGAGCAGTACTTC
CASNPSPGGEQYF
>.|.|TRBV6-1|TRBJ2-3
TGTGCCAGCAGTGAAAGTGGGGGTGGCCCAGATACGCAGTATTTT
CASSESGGGPDTQYF
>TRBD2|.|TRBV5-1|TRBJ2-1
TGCGCCAGCAGCTTATTAGCGGGAGGTCCCAATGAGCAGTTCTTC
CASSLLAGGPNEQFF
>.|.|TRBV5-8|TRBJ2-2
TGTGCCAGCAGCTCCCCTACCGTTTTT
CASSSPTVF
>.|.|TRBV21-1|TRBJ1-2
TGTGCCAGCAGCTCAAAAGCCCCCAGCAGGGGCCTTTCCTATGGCTACACCTTC
CASSSKAPSRGLSYGYTF
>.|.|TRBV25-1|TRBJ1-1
TGTGCCAGCAGTGCCGGGCAGGCGAACACTGAAGCTTTCTTT
CASSAGQANTEAFF
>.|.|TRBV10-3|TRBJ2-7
TGTGCCATCAGTGAAGGTCAGGGGTCCTACGAGCAGTACTTC
CAISEGQGSYEQYF
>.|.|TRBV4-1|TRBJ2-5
TGCGCCAGCAGCCAAGCTGGCCTAGGGCAAGAGACCCAGTACTTC
CASSQAGLGQETQYF
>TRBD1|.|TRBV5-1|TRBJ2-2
TGCGCCAGCAGCTTGCAAGGGGGCACCACCGGGGAGCTGTTTTTT
CASSLQGGTTGELFF
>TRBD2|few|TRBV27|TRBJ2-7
TGTGCCAGCAGTATTAGCGGGAGCTCCTACGAGCAGTACTTC
CASSISGSSYEQYF
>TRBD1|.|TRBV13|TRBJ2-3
TGTGCCAGCAGCTCCACAGGGGGGCGCACAGATACGCAGTATTTT
CASSSTGGRTDTQYF
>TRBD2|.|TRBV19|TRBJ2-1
TGTGCCAGTAGTATTGTGCGGCGGGAGCCGTACAATGAGCAGTTCTTC
CASSIVRREPYNEQFF
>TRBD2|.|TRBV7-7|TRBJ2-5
TGTGCCAGCAGCCAACTAGCGGGTCCCCAAGAGACCCAGTACTTC
CASSQLAGPQETQYF
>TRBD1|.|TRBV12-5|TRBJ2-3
TGTGCTAGTGGTTTGGTAGTTTCCAGGGGGACAGGGAGCACAGATACGCAGTATTTT
CASGLVVSRGTGSTDTQYF
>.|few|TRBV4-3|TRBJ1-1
TGCGCCAGCAGCCAATTCACAGGGCACCCCGAAGCTTTCTTT
CASSQFTGHPEAFF
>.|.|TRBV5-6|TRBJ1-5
TGTGCCAGCAGCTTGGCCGGGCCCTCCTACTATAGCAATCAGCCCCAGCATTTT
CASSLAGPSYYSNQPQHF
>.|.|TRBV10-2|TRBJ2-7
TGCGCCAGCAGCCTTGGGGCCTGGACCTACGAGCAGTACTTC
CASSLGAWTYEQYF
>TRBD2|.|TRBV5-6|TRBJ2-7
TGTGCCAGCAGCTTGGATGGCGGGAGGGCCGTCCGGGGGGAGCAGTACTTC
CASSLDGGRAVRGEQYF
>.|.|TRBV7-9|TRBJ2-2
TGTGCCAGCAGCTTATCCCTGAACACCGGGGAGCTGTTTTTT
CASSLSLNTGELFF
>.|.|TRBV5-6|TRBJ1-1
TGTGCCAGCAGCTTTACCAGGGACCCCAAGAACACTGAAGCTTTCTTT
CASSFTRDPKNTEAFF
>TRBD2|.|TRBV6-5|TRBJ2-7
TGTGCCAGCAGACCCCAGCGGGAGGTATCCTACGAGCAGTACTTC
CASRPQREVSYEQYF
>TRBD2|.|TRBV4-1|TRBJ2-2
TGCGCCAGCAGCCTTCTGACTAGCGGGGTCCCCGGGGAGCTGTTTTTT
CASSLLTSGVPGELFF
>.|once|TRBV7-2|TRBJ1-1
TGTGCCAGCAGCTTAGTCCTTTTGGGGGGCACTGAAGCTTTCTTT
CASSLVLLGGTEAFF
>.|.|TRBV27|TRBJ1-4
TGTGCCAGCAGTTACCGACCCTCGGGGGCTGGTGAAAAACTGTTTTTT
CASSYRPSGAGEKLFF
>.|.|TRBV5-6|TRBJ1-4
TGTGCCAGCAGCGCGGGGGGCGGAAAACTGTTTTTT
CASSAGGGKLFF
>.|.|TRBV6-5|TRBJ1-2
TGTGCCAGCAGTTACTCCCCCCGGGGGGGCTATGGCTACACCTTC
CASSYSPRGGYGYTF
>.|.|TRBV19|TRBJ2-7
TGTGCCAGTAGTACCCTGGACGGGGGATACGAGCAGTACTTC
CASSTLDGGYEQYF
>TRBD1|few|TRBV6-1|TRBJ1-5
TGTGCCAGCAGGAACACGGGACAGATCAATCAGCCCCAGCATTTT
CASRNTGQINQPQHF
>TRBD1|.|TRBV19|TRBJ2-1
TGTGCCAGTAGTATTAAAGGGGGCATGTCCTACAATGAGCAGTTCTTC
CASSIKGGMSYNEQFF
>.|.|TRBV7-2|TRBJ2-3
TGTGCCAGCAGCCTACTCCTTAGCGGAGCGACGCAGTATTTT
CASSLLLSGATQYF